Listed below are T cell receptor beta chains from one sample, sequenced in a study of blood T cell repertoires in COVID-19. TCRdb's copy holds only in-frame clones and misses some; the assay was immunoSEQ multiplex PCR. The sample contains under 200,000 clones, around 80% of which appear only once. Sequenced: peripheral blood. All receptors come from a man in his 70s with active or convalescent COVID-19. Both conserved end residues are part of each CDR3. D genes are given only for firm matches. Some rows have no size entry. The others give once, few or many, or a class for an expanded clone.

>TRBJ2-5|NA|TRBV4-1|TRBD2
CASSQGLAEQETQYF
TGCGCCAGCAGTCAAGGACTAGCGGAGCAAGAGACCCAGTACTTC
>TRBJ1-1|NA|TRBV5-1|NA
CASSLAQALGGEAFF
TGCGCCAGCAGCTTGGCTCAGGCTCTCGGTGGTGAAGCTTTCTTT
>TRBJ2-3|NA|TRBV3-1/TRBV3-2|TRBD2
CASSQQRLATDTQYF
TGTGCCAGCAGCCAACAAAGACTAGCGACAGATACGCAGTATTTT
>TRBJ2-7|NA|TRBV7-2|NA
CASSTRQPQQYF
TGTGCCAGCAGCACCCGACAGCCGCAGCAGTACTTC
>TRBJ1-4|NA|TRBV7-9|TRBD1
CASSLQGQAQEKLFF
TGTGCCAGCAGCCTCCAAGGACAGGCACAAGAAAAACTGTTTTTT
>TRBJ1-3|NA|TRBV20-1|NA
CSASLKTPLEGTIYF
TGCAGTGCTAGTCTGAAGACTCCACTCGAGGGCACCATATATTTT
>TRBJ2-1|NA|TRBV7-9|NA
CASSLGGSFRGEQFF
TGTGCCAGCAGCTTAGGGGGTTCCTTTAGGGGAGAGCAGTTCTTC
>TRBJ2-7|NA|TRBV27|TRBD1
CASSFQPPGTGGGYEQYF
TGTGCCAGCAGTTTTCAACCCCCCGGGACAGGGGGCGGGTACGAGCAGTACTTC
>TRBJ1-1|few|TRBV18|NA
CASSPRGGNTEAFF
TGTGCCAGCTCCCCGAGGGGGGGTAACACTGAAGCTTTCTTT
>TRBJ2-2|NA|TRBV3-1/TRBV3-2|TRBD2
CASSQGSSGGWELFF
TGTGCCAGCAGCCAAGGGTCTAGCGGGGGCTGGGAGCTGTTTTTT
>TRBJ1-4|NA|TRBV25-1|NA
CASSESGLPFEKLFF
TGTGCCAGCAGTGAATCGGGTCTTCCCTTTGAAAAACTGTTTTTT
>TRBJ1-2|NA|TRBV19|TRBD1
CASTRGQGGYGYTF
TGTGCCAGTACCAGAGGACAGGGTGGGTACGGCTACACCTTC
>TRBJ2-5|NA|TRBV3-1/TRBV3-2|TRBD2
CASSLGTSGGSVETQYF
TGTGCCAGCAGCCTGGGGACTAGCGGGGGGAGCGTAGAGACCCAGTACTTC
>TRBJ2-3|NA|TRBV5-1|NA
CASSRGGGAETDTQYF
TGCGCCAGCAGCAGGGGGGGCGGGGCCGAGACAGATACGCAGTATTTT
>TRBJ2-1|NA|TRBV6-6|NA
CASSYTAGVYNEQFF
TGTGCCAGCAGTTACACGGCAGGGGTATACAATGAGCAGTTCTTC
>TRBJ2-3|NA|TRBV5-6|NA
CASSSPQTGDTQYF
TGTGCCAGCAGCTCACCCCAGACAGGAGATACGCAGTATTTT
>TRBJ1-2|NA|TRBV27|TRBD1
CASSLSRGRDGYTF
TGTGCCAGCAGTTTATCGAGGGGGCGGGATGGCTACACCTTC
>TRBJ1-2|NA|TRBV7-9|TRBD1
CASSQPGRGLFGYTF
TGTGCCAGCAGCCAACCCGGCAGGGGGCTTTTTGGCTACACCTTC
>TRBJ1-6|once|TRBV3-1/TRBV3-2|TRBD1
CASSRALPGQVPYNSPLHF
TGTGCCAGCAGCCGCGCCCTCCCGGGACAGGTCCCCTATAATTCACCCCTCCACTTT
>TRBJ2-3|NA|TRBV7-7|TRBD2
CASSARLAGGPDTQYF
TGTGCCAGCAGCGCTAGACTAGCGGGGGGGCCAGATACGCAGTATTTT
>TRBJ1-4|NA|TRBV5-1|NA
CASSLSPTVLNEKLFF
TGCGCCAGCAGCCTCTCCCCGACAGTTCTTAATGAAAAACTGTTTTTT
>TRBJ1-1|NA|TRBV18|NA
CATAGGPDTEAFF
TGTGCCACCGCGGGGGGTCCTGACACTGAAGCTTTCTTT
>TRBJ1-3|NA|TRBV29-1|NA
CSVVLRSSGNTIYF
TGCAGCGTTGTACTGCGATCCTCTGGAAACACCATATATTTT
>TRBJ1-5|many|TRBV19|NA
CASSIGRGSNQPQHF
TGTGCCAGTAGTATAGGGAGAGGTAGCAATCAGCCCCAGCATTTT
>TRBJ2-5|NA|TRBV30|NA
CAWSALGGTQYF
TGTGCCTGGAGTGCCCTGGGGGGGACCCAGTACTTC
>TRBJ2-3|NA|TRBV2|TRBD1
CASREDRVTDTQYF
TGTGCCAGCAGGGAGGACAGGGTCACAGATACGCAGTATTTT
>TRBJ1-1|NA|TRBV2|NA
CASSDNSNTEAFF
TGTGCCAGCAGTGACAACAGCAACACTGAAGCTTTCTTT
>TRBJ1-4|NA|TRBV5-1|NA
CASSLAGTPNEKLFF
TGCGCCAGCAGCTTGGCCGGGACTCCAAATGAAAAACTGTTTTTT
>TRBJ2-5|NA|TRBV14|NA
CASSQGGETQYF
TGTGCCAGCAGCCAAGGAGGAGAGACCCAGTACTTC
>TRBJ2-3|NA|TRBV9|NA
CASSLSGRRAADTQYF
TGTGCCAGCAGCTTGTCGGGACGGAGGGCCGCAGATACGCAGTATTTT
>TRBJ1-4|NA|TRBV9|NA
CASSTPGSVEKLFF
TGTGCCAGCAGCACCCCAGGGTCGGTCGAAAAACTGTTTTTT
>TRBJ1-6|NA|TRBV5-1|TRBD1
CASSLGGTGGSVSPLHF
TGCGCCAGCAGCTTGGGAGGGACAGGGGGCTCTGTTTCACCCCTCCACTTT
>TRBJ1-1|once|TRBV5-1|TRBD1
CASSKGQPQPGLEAFF
TGCGCCAGCAGCAAGGGACAGCCTCAACCGGGTCTCGAAGCTTTCTTT
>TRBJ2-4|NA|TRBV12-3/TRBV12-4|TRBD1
CASTRQGGNIQYF
TGTGCCAGCACCCGACAGGGTGGGAACATTCAGTACTTC
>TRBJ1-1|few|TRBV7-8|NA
CASSLLNTEAFF
TGTGCCAGCAGCCTCTTGAACACTGAAGCTTTCTTT
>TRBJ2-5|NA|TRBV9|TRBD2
CASSVAEGLVETQYF
TGTGCCAGCAGCGTAGCAGAAGGACTAGTTGAGACCCAGTACTTC
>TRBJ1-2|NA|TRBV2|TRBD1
CASSRTGATLYGYTF
TGTGCCAGCAGTCGGACAGGGGCTACCCTCTATGGCTACACCTTC
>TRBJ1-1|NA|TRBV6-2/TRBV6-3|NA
CASSRGGGRTEAFF
TGTGCCAGCAGTCGAGGGGGGGGCAGGACTGAAGCTTTCTTT
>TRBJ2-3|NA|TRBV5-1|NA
CASSLGRAKEDTQYF
TGCGCCAGCAGCTTGGGCAGGGCTAAAGAAGATACGCAGTATTTT
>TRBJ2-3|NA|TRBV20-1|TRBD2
CSASGGGGAALGDTQYF
TGCAGTGCTAGTGGCGGGGGGGGCGCCGCCCTGGGGGATACGCAGTATTTT
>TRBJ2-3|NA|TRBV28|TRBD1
CASSLAGQGSSDTQYF
TGTGCCAGCAGTTTGGCGGGACAGGGGTCTTCAGATACGCAGTATTTT
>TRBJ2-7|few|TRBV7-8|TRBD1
CASSPRTGAYEQYF
TGTGCCAGCAGCCCTCGGACAGGAGCCTACGAGCAGTACTTC
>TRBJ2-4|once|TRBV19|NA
CASSQPGDKNIQYF
TGTGCCAGTAGCCAACCGGGGGATAAAAACATTCAGTACTTC
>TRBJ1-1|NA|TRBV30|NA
CAWSSRGNTEAFF
TGTGCCTGGAGTTCCAGGGGGAACACTGAAGCTTTCTTT
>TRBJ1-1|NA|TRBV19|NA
CASSIRLVMNTEAFF
TGTGCCAGTAGTATCCGTTTAGTAATGAACACTGAAGCTTTCTTT
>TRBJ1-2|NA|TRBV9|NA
CASSAQGAGPLYDGYTF
TGTGCCAGCAGCGCCCAAGGGGCCGGGCCCCTCTATGATGGCTACACCTTC